This entry lists 21 T cell receptor beta chains sequenced from one sample in a study of identical twins. From the 5' RACE reads, TCRdb called clonotypes with MiXCR, one entry per CDR3 protein. The sample contains approximately 600,000 distinct CDR3 sequences, 7.5% to 10% of which appear only once. These data were also reused for a study on yellow fever vaccine responses in identical twins.

The sequencing sample was made of PBMCs. The receptor source for this set is a woman aged 18 to 35 in good health.

This clonotype was recorded many times. This chain joins TRBV5-1 and TRBJ2-7, with 14 positions matching TRBD2. This CDR3 is built from 20 residues. Germline CDR1 and CDR2: SGHRS and YFSETQ. V lost 0 bases, J lost 2 bases, and 13 bases stayed unmatched. The CDR3 is CASSLGTGTSGRTAAYEQYF. In DNA form, the CDR3 reads TGCGCCAGCAGCTTGGGAACCGGGACTAGCGGGAGAACTGCCGCCTACGAGCAGTACTTC.

This clonotype came up many times. V gene TRBV7-2 combines with J gene TRBJ1-4, with D unresolved. Looked up from germline, CDR1 is SGHTA and CDR2 is FQGNSA. The CDR3 sequence is 18 residues long. Trimming took off 0 bases at V and 1 base at J, with 15 bases between the two ends. CDR3 protein: CASSLAVLKWGTNEKLFF. CDR3 DNA: TGTGCCAGCAGCTTAGCGGTTTTAAAGTGGGGAACTAATGAAAAACTGTTTTTT. Variable domain in full (rest from reference TRBV7-2 and TRBJ1-4): GAGVSQSPSNKVTEKGKDVELRCDPISGHTALYWYRQSLGQGLEFLIYFQGNSAPDKSGLPSDRFSAERTGGSVSTLTIQRTQQEDSAVYLCASSLAVLKWGTNEKLFFGSGTQLSVL.

This clonotype was observed a handful of times. V and J are TRBV10-1 and TRBJ2-3, with TRBD2 identical over 7 bases. The V gene's germline CDR1 is WNHNN and CDR2 SYGVQD (reference sequence). J lost 1 base, V lost 5 bases, and 6 bases had no gene match. The CDR3 is 15 amino acids. The chain's CDR3 is CASSPASGRTDTQYF. In nucleotides, the CDR3 is TGCGCCAGCAGTCCCGCTAGCGGTCGCACAGATACGCAGTATTTT.

This clonotype was detected a few times. The chain links TRBV20-1 to TRBJ2-1; TRBD2 matches 12 bases. The V segment lost 5 bases and the J segment 4 bases; nucleotides outside the gene matches: 3. CDR1 and CDR2 (germline): DFQATT, SNEGSKA (reference sequence). This CDR3 region has 14 residues. The CDR3 nucleotides are TGCAGTGCTGAGACTAGCGGGGGATACAATGAGCAGTTCTTC. Amino acid sequence: CSAETSGGYNEQFF.

This clonotype was found many times. The chain carries TRBV5-1 and TRBJ2-7; the D gene is possibly TRBD2 (6 bases). This CDR3 is built from 18 residues. Germline-derived CDR1 and CDR2 are SGHRS and YFSETQ. The V gene lost 4 bases and the J gene lost 0 bases, with 23 bases spanning the gap. CDR3 in amino acids: CASSPNLRGTGGSYEQYF. CDR3 bases: TGCGCCAGCAGCCCCAATCTTCGCGGGACTGGGGGCTCCTACGAGCAGTACTTC.

This chain joins TRBV7-2 and TRBJ2-3, with 8 nucleotides matching TRBD2. The V gene's germline CDR1 is SGHTA and CDR2 FQGNSA. This CDR3 comprises 16 residues. The V and J ends lost 1 base and 6 bases, in that order; junction bases with no gene match: 9. The CDR3 reads CASSLEQRGTKDTQYF. CDR3 coding DNA: TGTGCCAGCAGCTTAGAGCAGCGGGGGACGAAGGATACGCAGTATTTT.

This clonotype appeared a few times. The chain combines TRBV7-9 with TRBJ2-1; TRBD2 agrees at 8 bases. Trimming at V came to 7 bases and at J to 9 bases, leaving 14 bases not matched to a gene. The length of the CDR3 is 15 residues. Per the germline V gene, CDR1 is SEHNR and CDR2 is FQNEAQ (reference sequence). DNA of the CDR3: TGTGCCAGCACCCCATTGGACGGGGGGGCCGTTGAGCAGTTCTTC. Protein: CASTPLDGGAVEQFF.

V is TRBV29-1 and J is TRBJ1-1, with D perhaps TRBD1 (5 bases). The CDR3 contains 13 residues. Between the trimmed V and J ends, which lost 7 bases and 1 base, there was a span of 13 bases. Germline V gene data show CDR1 as SQVTM and CDR2 as ANQGSEA. CDR3 region: CSATGTANTEAFF. CDR3 bases: TGCAGCGCCACCGGGACGGCGAACACTGAAGCTTTCTTT.

This clonotype occurred many times. The gene calls are TRBV27 and TRBJ2-7; possible D gene TRBD1, 6 bases. The CDR3 length is 15 residues. Trimming cost V 3 bases and J 3 bases, with 15 bases left between them. Germline loops: CDR1 MNHEY, CDR2 SMNVEV (reference sequence). The CDR3 DNA is TGTGCCAGCAGTTTTTATTTCGGGACACGCTACGAGCAGTACTTC. It is translated as CASSFYFGTRYEQYF.

Many counts were recorded for this clonotype. The rearrangement links TRBV27 to TRBJ2-2, with TRBD1 matching 8 bases. Trimming removed 3 bases from V and 0 bases from J; junction bases left unmatched: 0. CDR1 and CDR2 from the germline V gene are MNHEY and SMNVEV (reference sequence). This CDR3 has 15 residues. The CDR3 region has the DNA TGTGCCAGCAGTTTGGGACAGGCGAACACCGGGGAGCTGTTTTTT. It translates to CASSLGQANTGELFF.

This clonotype was seen many times. The V call is TRBV6-5, the J call TRBJ2-7; weak D call: TRBD1 (5 bases). V was trimmed by 4 bases and J by 4 bases, leaving 20 bases between them. The CDR3 runs 16 residues. CDR1 MNHEY and CDR2 SVGAGI come from the germline V gene. The CDR3 spells CASSSSSPGFRYEQYF. In DNA, the CDR3 is TGTGCCAGCAGTTCCTCTAGTCCAGGGTTTAGGTACGAGCAGTACTTC.

CDR3 sequence reads: CSAPQGGGNTIYF. CDR3 sequence (DNA): TGCAGTGCTCCCCAGGGGGGGGGAAACACCATATATTTT. V is TRBV20-1 and J is TRBJ1-3, with TRBD1 identical over 7 bases. V lost 5 bases, J lost 4 bases, and 5 bases stayed unmatched. This CDR3 has 13 amino acids. Germline CDR1 reads DFQATT; CDR2 reads SNEGSKA (reference sequence).

This clonotype was recorded at least ten times. V gene TRBV9 combines with J gene TRBJ2-2; D possibly matches TRBD1 or TRBD2 (5 bases each). Germline assignment: CDR1 SGDLS and CDR2 YYNGEE. This CDR3 spans 16 amino acids. Deletions cut 4 bases from V and 0 bases from J, with 13 bases between. The CDR3 DNA sequence: TGTGCCAGCAGCTTGAGGGGAAACGCGAACACCGGGGAGCTGTTTTTT. Residues: CASSLRGNANTGELFF.

This clonotype was seen only a few times. The rearrangement uses TRBV7-9 and TRBJ1-2, with D possibly matching TRBD1 (6 bases). The CDR3 is 17 amino acids. The ends were cut back, 5 bases at V and 2 bases at J, with 21 bases in the middle. Germline V gene data show CDR1 as SEHNR and CDR2 as FQNEAQ (reference sequence). In DNA form, the CDR3 reads TGTGCCAGCAGCAGTCTAACAGGGCTGCGGGGGAACTATGGCTACACCTTC. The encoded protein is CASSSLTGLRGNYGYTF. Combining the CDR3 with reference TRBV7-9 and TRBJ1-2 gives the whole variable domain DTGVSQNPRHKITKRGQNVTFRCDPISEHNRLYWYRQTLGQGPEFLTYFQNEAQLEKSRLLSDRFSAERPKGSFSTLEIQRTEQGDSAMYLCASSSLTGLRGNYGYTFGSGTRLTVV.

The chain is built from TRBV20-1 and TRBJ2-2; no firm D call. Germline assignment: CDR1 DFQATT and CDR2 SNEGSKA (reference sequence). There are 14 residues in the CDR3. V shed 4 bases and J shed 1 base, with 10 bases lying between them. For the CDR3, the DNA is TGCAGTGCTATTGTTAGCCGGAACACCGGGGAGCTGTTTTTT. Amino acids: CSAIVSRNTGELFF.

This clonotype came up a few times. The rearrangement joins TRBV5-1 to TRBJ2-2; D ambiguous. The germline CDR1 and CDR2 sequences are SGHRS and YFSETQ. This CDR3 region has 16 residues. The V gene lost 0 bases and the J gene lost 0 bases, with 9 bases spanning the gap. CDR3 sequence reads: CASSLAPVANTGELFF. CDR3 DNA sequence: TGCGCCAGCAGCTTGGCACCCGTGGCGAACACCGGGGAGCTGTTTTTT.

The chain has TRBV5-1 and TRBJ2-1; possible D gene TRBD1, 6 bases. Germline V gives CDR1 SGHRS, CDR2 YFSETQ. This CDR3 comprises 14 residues. The V end lost 6 bases, the J end lost 0 bases, and 10 bases lay between the germline ends. This CDR3 reads CASTTGSSYNEQFF. For the CDR3, the DNA is TGCGCCAGCACAACAGGGAGCTCCTACAATGAGCAGTTCTTC.

This clonotype was seen a handful of times. The chain carries TRBV10-3 and TRBJ2-1; TRBD2 might be the D (6 bases). The CDR3 consists of 14 residues. The germline CDR1 and CDR2 sequences are ENHRY and SYGVKD. V shed 4 bases and J shed 7 bases, with 14 bases lying between them. CDR3 in DNA: TGTGCCATCAGTGGGGCTAGCCGGGAGAATGAGCAGTTCTTC. This sequence encodes CAISGASRENEQFF.

This chain links TRBV7-2 with TRBJ2-5; 8 nucleotides align to TRBD2. V lost 7 bases and J lost 2; bases outside the gene matches: 9. The germline CDR1 and CDR2 sequences are SGHTA and FQGNSA. This CDR3 spans 15 amino acids. Here the CDR3 DNA reads TGTGCCAGCACCCCGGGGGGGAGGGTACAAGAGACCCAGTACTTC. This sequence encodes CASTPGGRVQETQYF.

The sample holds many counts of this clonotype. This chain uses TRBV27 with TRBJ2-2; D is unclear. CDR1 is MNHEY and CDR2 is SMNVEV in the germline V gene (reference sequence). The CDR3 is 12 amino acids. V gave up 8 bases and J gave up 5 bases, with 9 bases separating them. The CDR3 DNA reads TGTGCCAGCGGACCCGGTACCGGGGAGCTGTTTTTT. Its translation: CASGPGTGELFF.

The table lists this clonotype with a few counts. The chain joins TRBV29-1 to TRBJ2-5, with 8 bases lining up with TRBD2. Germline V gene sequence: CDR1 SQVTM, CDR2 ANQGSEA. V dropped 1 base and J dropped 5; count of bases not matched to a gene: 9. The CDR3 is 15 residues long. The CDR3 loop is CSVEAFGGAWETQYF. CDR3 nucleotide sequence: TGCAGCGTTGAAGCCTTCGGGGGGGCTTGGGAGACCCAGTACTTC.